This T cell receptor beta chain was recovered during a study of cytomegalovirus exposure and HLA in healthy donors (dated by TCRdb to about 2017). General notes on the study: In an earlier analysis of roughly 590 of the donors, 276 Gb of sequence data and 90 million to 120 million unique TCR beta sequences from roughly 190 million T cells were reported. An early release that covered several hundred HLA-typed donors contained approximately 300 gigabases of sequencing data and around 80 million unique TCR sequences. Among the roughly 400 genotyped donors, around 81% belonged to the genetic ancestry cluster associated with self-reported Caucasian donors. The study aimed to test whether signatures of past pathogen exposure could be identified by cataloging public T cell receptors. The T cell repertoires of under 700 subjects were profiled by immunosequencing and related to cytomegalovirus serostatus. A separate validation cohort of some 130 different subjects was used in addition to the approximately 640-subject first cohort. The study combined high-throughput TCR immunosequencing, statistical association of individual TCRs with disease status, and machine learning to predict cytomegalovirus infection status. A later analysis re-analyzed previously published TCR beta repertoires from roughly 630 donors and added high-resolution HLA genotyping to study TCR occurrence patterns. Rather than drawing on any new phenotypic data, the later analysis identified candidate immune exposures from TCR beta sequences and the way those sequences occurred across donors. In an earlier analysis of more than 550 of the donors, high-throughput TCR beta sequencing was used to judge whether each TCR beta V gene segment behaved as functional or pseudogenic. Alongside the repertoire data, information on donor age, sex, ethnicity and CMV serostatus was compiled. Genome-wide SNP genotypes for about 65% of the 666 donors were used in a later genetic analysis, which treated that subset as a discovery cohort. Every discovery cohort repertoire had been produced on one sequencing platform. HLA typing included class I and class II loci at four-digit resolution. The number of typed donors differed by locus: about 620-640 for A, B, C, DRB1 and DQB1; approximately 530 for DQA1; some 610 for DPA1; and approximately 450 for DPB1. About five DR-DQ haplotypes were treated as single units for association and clustering because of strong linkage in the cohort. Among 398 genotyped donors of the cohort, an average of approximately 240,000 unique TCR beta nucleotide sequences was sequenced per donor, of which approximately 19% were non-productive. The investigation overall reported the following: According to a later analysis, TCR association rates differed among HLA loci, with DRB1 alleles showing the most associated TCRs and HLA-C alleles showing the fewest. According to a later genetic analysis, donors in an Asian-associated ancestry cluster had fewer N-insertions in productive TCRs than the roughly 700-donor mean. A few of the identified cytomegalovirus-associated TCR beta chains were confirmed in vitro to be specific for cytomegalovirus antigens. Assigning TCR associations to individual alleles was difficult when HLA alleles, especially DR and DQ, strongly co-occurred. Cytomegalovirus status was reported to be diagnosed by the classifier with high specificity and sensitivity in both the original and validation cohorts. An earlier analysis of 587 of the donors showed that most TCR beta V segments appeared in productive rearrangements either about 87% or about 30% of the time, which broadly matched IMGT annotations. Because counts were too low, some 17 rarely observed V segments, including chromosome 9 orphons, were left out of the earlier analysis of over 550 of the donors. Presence/absence analyses assumed roughly uniform sequencing depth across donors, an assumption that may not hold. A further reported finding was that TCR beta sequences accurately predicted the HLA-A and HLA-B alleles for most subjects in the first cohort. In a later analysis, HLA-associated TCR beta chains showed more clonal expansion and lower generation probabilities than non-associated chains that were equally common. The only immune exposure information available for the cohort was CMV serostatus. A later analysis reported that several top co-occurrence clusters appeared linked to parvovirus B19, influenza, CMV and Epstein-Barr virus. In a later analysis, 16,951 TCR beta sequences were associated with specific HLA alleles at a false discovery rate of 0.05. Most TCR sequences were seen in very few donors, while some public TCRs were found in many individuals. Because HLA typing was unavailable for some donors at each locus, only the typed subset was used in association tests. The authors suggested that the approach could potentially be extended to other disease states and immunological phenotypes. An association between a missense DCLRE1C variant and V-gene and J-gene trimming of TCR beta chains was found in a later genetic analysis and replicated in an independent cohort. Linkage disequilibrium might explain the correlated functional status among segregating V segments, but an unknown experimental factor could not be excluded. The study gave a list of under 200 TCR beta chains associated with cytomegalovirus. Because the 87-base-pair reads could not distinguish some IMGT-functional V segments, including TRBV6-2 and TRBV6-3, those segments were excluded. A cluster of highly shared sequence variants was judged likely to be a technical artifact of the sequencing pipeline. In this cohort, only TCR beta chains were sequenced, and detectable features were limited by the absence of alpha or paired-chain data. A later analysis found that most CMV-associated TCR beta chains appeared HLA-restricted, with HLA associations seemingly driven largely by CMV exposure.

The cohort was made up of 500 to 800 healthy bone marrow donors. Cohort members were all nominally healthy when sampled, although unrecorded immune exposures were likely present. The donor was CMV seronegative and belonged to the group of more than 300 seronegative cohort members. A peripheral blood sample was collected from each donor, and TCR beta sequencing was performed on peripheral blood mononuclear cells. Genomic DNA extraction from the blood cell samples was performed with the Qiagen DNeasy Blood Extraction Kit. Library prep was done by the immunoSEQ multiplex PCR assay. The multiplex PCR relied on a mix of 60 forward primers for TCR Vbeta segments and 13 reverse primers for TCR Jbeta segments. The CDR3 region of rearranged TCR beta genes was amplified from genomic DNA by a multiplex PCR assay. The Illumina HiSeq System was used to sequence the amplified TCR beta libraries as 87-base-pair reads. The published analysis was carried out like this. A later analysis counted 75 million to 100 million unique TCR beta chains across the 650 to 700 repertoires, and about 10 million of these chains were shared by at least two donors. Raw reads were error-corrected and collapsed into unique sequences by a nearest-neighbor algorithm in which closely related sequences were merged to remove PCR and sequencing errors. V, D and J gene segments were assigned by aligning CDR3 sequences to IMGT reference sequences. For a sequence to be retained, a match of at least six nucleotides to both a V gene segment and a J gene segment was required. Rearrangements were classified as productive when the CDR3 lacked stop codons and remained in frame with V and J, and all other rearrangements were classified as non-productive. Following IMGT convention, CDR3 was defined as the stretch from the second conserved V-encoded cysteine up to the conserved J-encoded phenylalanine. The earlier analysis of approximately 500 of the donors excluded sequences that lacked an unambiguous match to a single V gene segment. An earlier analysis of roughly 590 of the donors called V segments functional above 56.7% productive rearrangements and segregating when the between-donor standard deviation exceeded 5%. To diagnose cytomegalovirus status from the catalog of TCR beta chain sequences, a statistical classification framework was built. A later analysis assigned V and J genes by comparing TCR nucleotide sequences with IMGT/GENE-DB human TR gene sequences. Using the TCRdist pipeline, a later analysis assigned CDR3 sequences along with most-parsimonious VDJ recombination scenarios. In a later analysis, each TCR beta chain was defined by its CDR3 amino acid sequence together with its V-gene family, and reads lacking a unique V-gene family were excluded. To address suspected cross-contamination and a sequencing artifact, a later analysis removed some 620 highly shared, low-generation-probability nucleotide sequences. A later analysis calculated a clonal expansion index for each public chain from normalized within-repertoire ranks of inferred template counts. In a later analysis, generation probabilities were computed with a VDJ recombination model fitted to out-of-frame rearrangements, and the resulting probabilities were checked against IGoR. Hypergeometric tests were used in a later analysis to score TCR-TCR, TCR-HLA and TCR-CMV co-occurrence, with a repertoire-size bias correction applied to the TCR pairs. To estimate false discovery rates, a later analysis permuted the HLA or CMV assignments 20 times. In a later analysis, co-occurring TCRs were grouped with DBSCAN, and TCRdist sequence similarity was added when clustering was performed within HLA-allele-positive subsets. Repertoires with fewer than 30,000 or more than 120,000 public chains, plus five repertoires with anomalous nucleotide sharing, were excluded from co-occurrence clustering. TCRdb holds this immuneACCESS table with in-frame rearrangements only. Some clones are missing; in checked studies, unresolved V genes explain under half, and the rest has no known cause. The V and J calls and clone size are taken from that table; D and trimming were inferred from the DNA. The sample table records approximately 130,000 clones; approximately 85% of these occur just once. Under 2% of the sample is in the top ten clones.

A note on this clone: Its antigen target is currently unknown. No qualities accompany the bases; no much larger clone lies one base away.

From the germline V gene, CDR1 is LGHNT and CDR2 is FRNRAP. The cysteine opens and the phenylalanine closes a CDR3 of 12 amino acids. The kept DNA is CDR3 alone, 36 bases in frame from the first base. V is clipped by 1 base and J by 3 bases, and the sequence between their germline boundaries is 4 bases long. Sequenced material: PBMCs. The TCR comes from a boy under 18 in good health and CMV-seronegative. The chain couples TRBV12-5 to TRBJ2-7; there is no confident call for the D gene. The nucleotide sequence is given as TGTGCTAGTGGTTTGGAACACTACGAGCAGTACTTC. It translates to CASGLEHYEQYF.